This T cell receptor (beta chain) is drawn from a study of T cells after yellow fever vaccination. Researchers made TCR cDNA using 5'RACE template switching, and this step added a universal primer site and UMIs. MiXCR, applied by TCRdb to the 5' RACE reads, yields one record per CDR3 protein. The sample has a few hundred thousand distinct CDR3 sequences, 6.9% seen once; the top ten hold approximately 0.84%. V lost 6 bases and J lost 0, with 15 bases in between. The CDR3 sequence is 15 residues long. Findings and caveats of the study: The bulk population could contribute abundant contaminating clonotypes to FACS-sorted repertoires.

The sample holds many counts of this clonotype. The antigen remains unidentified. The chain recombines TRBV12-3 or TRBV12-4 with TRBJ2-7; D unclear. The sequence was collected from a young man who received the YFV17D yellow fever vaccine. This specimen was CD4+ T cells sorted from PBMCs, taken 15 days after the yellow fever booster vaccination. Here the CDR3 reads CASRGLSEVSYEQYF. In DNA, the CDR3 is TGTGCCAGCAGGGGGTTGAGCGAGGTCTCCTACGAGCAGTACTTC.